Listed below are T cell receptor beta chains from one sample, sequenced in a study of brain T cells in children with intractable seizures. The method was immunoSEQ multiplex PCR; TCRdb's version includes in-frame clones alone and lacks a portion of them. The sample shows 300,000 to 400,000 clones, about 93% of them seen only once. The material was peripheral blood, obtained roughly 5 months after surgery. The receptors stem from a boy younger than two with tuberous sclerosis and intractable seizures. Each CDR3 is given with its conserved first and last residue. Each record gives: V gene, D gene, clone size, J gene, CDR3 DNA, CDR3 protein. A D gene is named only where the DNA matches it firmly. Size is stated for part of the rows, as once, few or many counts, or as a class when the clone is expanded.

>TRBV5-6|TRBD1|once|TRBJ1-2
TGTGCCAGCAGCGGGACAGGGACAGGGTATGGCTACACCTTC
CASSGTGTGYGYTF
>TRBV6-1|TRBD1|-|TRBJ2-1
TGTGCCAGCAGTTCCGCGGGACAGGGTTACAATGAGCAGTTCTTC
CASSSAGQGYNEQFF
>TRBV10-1|-|-|TRBJ2-2
TGCGCCAGCAGCCGGGAGAGACTCACCTCCGGGGAGCTGTTTTTT
CASSRERLTSGELFF
>TRBV30|-|once|TRBJ2-7
TGTGCCTGGAGTGGAATTGGGGGGCTCGCGTATGAGCAGTACTTC
CAWSGIGGLAYEQYF
>TRBV9|-|-|TRBJ1-2
TGTGCCAGCAGCCCGCTTGAGGGCCTTAACTATGGCTACACCTTC
CASSPLEGLNYGYTF
>TRBV9|-|-|TRBJ2-7
TGTGCCAGCAGCGTAGAAGGGAGCTCCTACGAGCAGTACTTC
CASSVEGSSYEQYF
>TRBV7-3|TRBD2|-|TRBJ2-1
TGTGCCAGCAGCCCTCGACTAGCGGGGAGATCCCCGACTACCTACAATGAGCAGTTCTTC
CASSPRLAGRSPTTYNEQFF
>TRBV30|-|-|TRBJ2-1
TGTGCCAGGGGCTCCTACAATGAGCAGTTCTTC
CARGSYNEQFF
>TRBV6-5|TRBD1|-|TRBJ2-7
TGTGCCAGCAGGGGAACAGGGGGGTACTACGAGCAGTACTTC
CASRGTGGYYEQYF
>TRBV2|-|-|TRBJ2-1
TGTGCCAGCAGGAACGGACTCTACAATGAGCAGTTCTTC
CASRNGLYNEQFF
>TRBV14|-|-|TRBJ2-1
TGTGCCAGCAGCCAGGTTGAACATGAGCAGTTCTTC
CASSQVEHEQFF
>TRBV24-1|TRBD2|-|TRBJ2-2
TGTGCCACCAGTGATCCCAGCGGGAGGGCCACCGGGGAGCTGTTTTTT
CATSDPSGRATGELFF
>TRBV6-2/TRBV6-3|-|-|TRBJ2-6
TGTGCCAGCAGTTTAGACTCGGCAGACCCCCTCTACTCTGGGGCCAACGTCCTGACTTTC
CASSLDSADPLYSGANVLTF
>TRBV6-5|-|once|TRBJ2-1
TGTGCCAGCAGATTACTGGGTGAGCAGTTCTTC
CASRLLGEQFF
>TRBV12-3/TRBV12-4|-|few|TRBJ1-1
TGTGCCAGCAGGGGGGGAAGGACTGAAGCTTTCTTT
CASRGGRTEAFF
>TRBV19|-|-|TRBJ2-7
TGTGCCAGTAGTATAATCCCCGCCGGAACAACCTACGAGCAGTACTTC
CASSIIPAGTTYEQYF
>TRBV28|TRBD1|-|TRBJ1-4
TGTGCCAGCAGTTTCGCGGGACAGGGTAATGAAAAACTGTTTTTT
CASSFAGQGNEKLFF
>TRBV12-3/TRBV12-4|-|-|TRBJ1-2
TGTGCCAGCAGTTTCCAACAGGTCTATGGCTACACCTTC
CASSFQQVYGYTF
>TRBV25-1|TRBD1|-|TRBJ1-2
TGTGCCAGCAGTTCAGACAGGGCCTTAAACTATGGCTACACCTTC
CASSSDRALNYGYTF
>TRBV10-3|TRBD2|-|TRBJ2-7
TGTGCCATCAGTGAGAGATATAGCGGGAGTCACGAGCAGTACTTC
CAISERYSGSHEQYF
>TRBV7-3|-|-|TRBJ2-5
TGTGCCAGCAGCTTATTCGTGGGGCCGTCGGAGACCCAGTACTTC
CASSLFVGPSETQYF
>TRBV12-3/TRBV12-4|-|-|TRBJ1-1
TGTGCCAGCAGTGGACGAAGCACTGAAGCTTTCTTT
CASSGRSTEAFF
>TRBV11-2|-|-|TRBJ1-1
TGTGCCAGCAGCTTAGAAGGTGTCTTTGGGGCAGCTTTCTTT
CASSLEGVFGAAFF
>TRBV30|TRBD1|-|TRBJ1-2
TGTGCCGTCCGGGACAGAGGACGAAACTATGGCTACACCTTC
CAVRDRGRNYGYTF
>TRBV11-2|TRBD2|-|TRBJ2-7
TGTGCCAGCAGCTTGGCTAGCGGCCCCTACGAGCAGTACTTC
CASSLASGPYEQYF
>TRBV4-1|TRBD1|once|TRBJ1-1
TGCGCCAGCAGCCAAGGACAGGGTGCGGCAGCTTTCTTT
CASSQGQGAAAFF
>TRBV3-1/TRBV3-2|TRBD2|-|TRBJ2-7
TGTGCCAGCAGCCGGGAAGGCGGGGGGGCTAACGAGCAGTACTTC
CASSREGGGANEQYF